These 8 T cell receptor beta chains came from one sample sequenced in a study of CD8 T cells in Susac syndrome. When the RNA was reverse transcribed, random hexamers were used with an input of roughly 0.45 to 1 ug. TCRdb reprocessed the immunoSEQ multiplex PCR reads with MiXCR, giving one entry per CDR3 protein. This table has about 24,000 distinct CDR3 sequences, roughly 95% appearing once. The sample taken for sequencing was CD8+ T cells from PBMCs. The receptors were sampled from a human donor with Susac syndrome.

The J gene is TRBJ2-7, the V gene TRBV6-6; 7 bases are shared with TRBD2. V lost 0 bases, J lost 3 bases, and 5 bases stayed unmatched. Germline CDR1 reads MNHNY; CDR2 reads SVGAGI (reference sequence). This CDR3 is 15 amino acids long. The CDR3 DNA follows: TGTGCCAGCAGTTACTCGGGGGGGACGGGCTACGAGCAGTACTTC. It specifies CASSYSGGTGYEQYF.

The chain couples TRBV29-1 to TRBJ1-5; no definite D call. The CDR3 is made up of 14 amino acids. Germline V lookup: CDR1 SQVTM, CDR2 ANQGSEA. V lost 2 bases and J lost 3, with 11 bases in between. The CDR3 spells CSVEFGGNNQPQHF. The CDR3 DNA reads as TGCAGCGTTGAATTCGGAGGAAACAATCAGCCCCAGCATTTT.

The chain carries TRBV5-6 and TRBJ1-5; 8 nucleotides align to TRBD1. The junction had 8 bases not matched to a gene; V was cut back by 2 bases and J by 1 base. This CDR3 has 17 residues. In germline, CDR1 is SGHDT, CDR2 YYEEEE. The CDR3 loop reads CASSLWGRGLSNQPQHF. CDR3 sequence (DNA): TGTGCCAGCAGCTTATGGGGCAGGGGGCTAAGCAATCAGCCCCAGCATTTT. Full variable domain (rest looked up from reference TRBV5-6 and TRBJ1-5): DAGVTQSPTHLIKTRGQQVTLRCSPKSGHDTVSWYQQALGQGPQFIFQYYEEEERQRGNFPDRFSGHQFPNYSSELNVNALLLGDSALYLCASSLWGRGLSNQPQHFGDGTRLSIL.

The chain is built from TRBV28 and TRBJ2-2; D not resolved. CDR3 length: 19 residues. Per germline, CDR1 MDHEN and CDR2 SYDVKM. Trimming cost V 4 bases and J 1 base, with 22 bases left between them. CDR3 sequence reads: CASSSPRRAGKKNTGELFF. The CDR3 region has the DNA TGTGCCAGCAGTTCCCCTCGTAGGGCTGGGAAAAAGAACACCGGGGAGCTGTTTTTT.

The rearrangement joins TRBV9 to TRBJ2-5, with 13 bases identical to TRBD2. The trim removed 0 bases at V and 5 bases at J, leaving 4 bases unmatched. Per germline, CDR1 SGDLS and CDR2 YYNGEE. The CDR3 has 16 amino acids. CDR3: CASSVGTSGGRETQYF. The DNA for the CDR3 is TGTGCCAGCAGCGTAGGGACTAGCGGGGGCCGGGAGACCCAGTACTTC.

DNA of the CDR3: TGTGCCAGCAGCCAAGATCTGGGGATTCTCTACGAGCAGTACTTC. It specifies CASSQDLGILYEQYF. V gene TRBV14 combines with J gene TRBJ2-7; D call uncertain. In germline, CDR1 is SGHDN, CDR2 FVKESK. The CDR3 is 15 residues long. The ends were cut back, 0 bases at V and 3 bases at J, with 12 bases in the middle.

This clonotype is a singleton in its sample. This chain uses TRBV4-3 with TRBJ2-1; 8 bases align to TRBD1. V trimming: 3 bases; J trimming: 4 bases; junction bases outside the gene matches: 5. Germline assignment: CDR1 LGHNA and CDR2 YSLEER. The CDR3 totals 15 residues. The CDR3 DNA reads as TGCGCCAGCAGCCAGGGACAGGCCATTTACAATGAGCAGTTCTTC. Protein product: CASSQGQAIYNEQFF.

V usage is TRBV20-1 and J usage is TRBJ2-7; D may be TRBD2 (5 bases). This CDR3 has 13 amino acids. The germline gives CDR1 DFQATT, CDR2 SNEGSKA (reference sequence). V was shortened by 0 bases and J by 6 bases, with 12 bases between the two germline ends. The CDR3: CSAREGGGGEQYF. In DNA form, the CDR3 reads TGCAGTGCTAGAGAAGGCGGTGGAGGCGAGCAGTACTTC.